The 7 T cell receptor beta chains below come from one sample, sequenced in a study of shared clonotypes between healthy human individuals. Here immunoSEQ multiplex PCR was the method, and the copy in TCRdb shows in-frame clones only, minus some. The data contain 850,000 to 1,200,000 clones, about 74% of them singletons. Sequences were obtained from memory CD4+ T cells sorted from blood. Subset denoted: CD45RA-negative fraction. The receptors here all came from a man aged 18 to 29 in good health.

This clone was counted only a few times. V and J are TRBV10-1 and TRBJ2-3, with D perhaps TRBD1 or TRBD2 (5 bases each). V was clipped by 0 bases and J by 8 bases, with 6 bases between them. The CDR3 contains 12 residues. Germline V gene lookup returns CDR1 WNHNN and CDR2 SYGVQD (reference sequence). The CDR3 DNA is TGCGCCAGCAGTGAGTCGAGGGGTACGCAGTATTTT. Its translation is CASSESRGTQYF.

The V call is TRBV5-6, the J call TRBJ2-1, with D perhaps assigned TRBD1 or TRBD2 (5 bases each). This CDR3 comprises 16 residues. Per germline, CDR1 SGHDT and CDR2 YYEEEE. V was pared by 0 bases and J by 0 bases, with 10 bases between. The CDR3 region has the DNA TGTGCCAGCAGCTTGGGCTGGGACGTCTCCTACAATGAGCAGTTCTTC. Amino acid sequence: CASSLGWDVSYNEQFF.

This clone was picked up one time. The J gene is TRBJ2-7, the V gene TRBV7-2; D remains unclear. Per the germline V gene, CDR1 is SGHTA and CDR2 is FQGNSA. This CDR3 comprises 13 residues. The germline V and J ends were trimmed by 4 bases and 3 bases, with 10 bases remaining between them. CDR3 sequence: CASSYGLIYEQYF. CDR3 in DNA: TGTGCCAGCAGCTACGGGTTAATCTACGAGCAGTACTTC.

The chain recombines TRBV28 with TRBJ2-3; no definite D call. This CDR3 has 12 residues. Germline V gene data show CDR1 as MDHEN and CDR2 as SYDVKM. V lost 9 bases and J 2 bases, leaving 9 bases between the germline ends. CDR3 residues: CASQTITDTQYF. The CDR3 nucleotides are TGTGCCAGTCAAACGATCACAGATACGCAGTATTTT. Full variable domain (remainder filled in from reference TRBV28 and TRBJ2-3): DVKVTQSSRYLVKRTGEKVFLECVQDMDHENMFWYRQDPGLGLRLIYFSYDVKMKEKGDIPEGYSVSREKKERFSLILESASTNQTSMYLCASQTITDTQYFGPGTRLTVL.

The chain employs TRBV7-2 and TRBJ2-2; D gene unclear. The V end was cut by 4 bases, the J end by 4 bases, with 10 bases between. CDR3 length equals 14 residues. Germline-derived CDR1 and CDR2 are SGHTA and FQGNSA. CDR3 nucleotide sequence: TGTGCCAGCAGCTCTGCACCGCGCACCGGGGAGCTGTTTTTT. It codes for CASSSAPRTGELFF.

In regard to this clone: Additional DNA sequences in this sample encode the identical CDR3. The CDR3 DNA reads TGTGCCAGCACCTTGCAGGGGGCCCAAGAGACCCAGTACTTC. It encodes CASTLQGAQETQYF. The chain is built from TRBV6-1 and TRBJ2-5; 8 positions match TRBD1. J lost 1 base, V lost 7 bases, and 5 bases had no gene match. The germline CDR1 and CDR2 sequences are MNHNS and SASEGT. This CDR3 is built from 14 residues.

This chain links TRBV7-9 with TRBJ1-6; no definite D call. The CDR3 runs to 14 residues. Trimming removed 5 bases at V and 9 bases at J, with 14 bases between. Germline CDR1 and CDR2: SEHNR and FQNEAQ (reference sequence). In nucleotides, the CDR3 is TGTGCCAGCAGCCGTGAGGGCTCAGGTTCACCCCTCCACTTT. As protein: CASSREGSGSPLHF.